This is a list of T cell receptor beta chains from one sample in a study of blood T cell repertoires in COVID-19. Clones were read by immunoSEQ multiplex PCR, and TCRdb kept only the in-frame ones, dropping some. The table has about 160,000 clones, 85% to 90% seen once. Sequencing was done on a sample of peripheral blood. The source of these receptors is a man in his 60s with COVID-19, enrolled during active disease. CDR3s include the opening cysteine and the closing phenylalanine or tryptophan. The order of the fields is J gene, D gene, clone size, V gene, CDR3 protein, CDR3 DNA. D genes are given only for firm matches. Clone size, where shown, is once, few, many, or a class for clones that have expanded.

TRBJ1-1	NA	NA	TRBV9	CASSVAGADTEAFF	TGTGCCAGCAGCGTGGCAGGGGCGGACACTGAAGCTTTCTTT
TRBJ2-6	TRBD1	NA	TRBV5-6	CASSPLRQGATGANVLTF	TGTGCCAGCAGCCCTCTCCGACAGGGGGCTACTGGGGCCAACGTCCTGACTTTC
TRBJ1-1	NA	once	TRBV6-5	CATKRTRSTEAFF	TGTGCCACAAAACGCACACGGAGCACTGAAGCTTTCTTT
TRBJ2-2	NA	NA	TRBV12-3/TRBV12-4	CASNPSGEGLFF	TGTGCCAGCAATCCCTCAGGGGAAGGGCTGTTTTTT
TRBJ1-1	TRBD1	NA	TRBV9	CASSPQGRNTEAFF	TGTGCCAGCAGCCCACAGGGGCGGAACACTGAAGCTTTCTTT
TRBJ2-1	NA	NA	TRBV6-5	CASSYTRDLGQFF	TGTGCCAGCAGTTACACGAGGGATCTCGGGCAGTTCTTC
TRBJ1-2	TRBD1	NA	TRBV5-6	CASSWGQDGYTF	TGTGCCAGCAGCTGGGGACAGGATGGCTACACCTTC
TRBJ1-1	NA	NA	TRBV11-3	CASSLELQGNEAFF	TGTGCCAGCAGCTTAGAGCTACAGGGTAATGAAGCTTTCTTT
TRBJ2-1	TRBD1	NA	TRBV20-1	CSASEQGRYNEQFF	TGCAGTGCTAGTGAACAGGGGAGATACAATGAGCAGTTCTTC
TRBJ1-2	NA	NA	TRBV6-6	CASTVDSILYGYTF	TGTGCCAGCACCGTTGACAGCATTCTATACGGCTACACCTTC
TRBJ1-2	NA	once	TRBV4-3	CASSQEYQGFYGYTF	TGCGCCAGCAGCCAAGAGTATCAGGGGTTCTATGGCTACACCTTC
TRBJ2-1	NA	NA	TRBV11-1	CASSPSTSFGEQFF	TGTGCCAGCAGCCCATCTACGAGTTTTGGTGAGCAGTTCTTC
TRBJ1-1	NA	NA	TRBV6-5	CASRPPPDPGGAFF	TGTGCCAGCAGACCCCCACCGGACCCGGGGGGAGCTTTCTTT
TRBJ2-1	TRBD2	NA	TRBV18	CASSPWTSEYNEQFF	TGTGCCAGCTCACCCTGGACTAGCGAGTACAATGAGCAGTTCTTC
TRBJ1-1	NA	NA	TRBV20-1	CSARPRFEAFF	TGCAGTGCTAGACCCCGGTTTGAAGCTTTCTTT
TRBJ2-7	NA	few	TRBV7-3	CASSSTGSHEQYF	TGTGCCAGCAGCTCGACAGGTTCCCACGAGCAGTACTTC
TRBJ2-7	TRBD1	NA	TRBV12-5	CASHKQGEAFYEQYF	TGTGCTAGTCACAAACAGGGGGAAGCATTCTACGAGCAGTACTTC
TRBJ1-2	NA	NA	TRBV28	CASRTTGTNYGYTF	TGTGCCAGCAGGACGACAGGTACAAACTATGGCTACACCTTC